This T cell receptor beta chain emerged from a study of blood T cell repertoires in COVID-19. Study overall: Spain, Italy and the United States supplied samples that represented acute and convalescent COVID-19.

Repertoires were generated with immunoSEQ multiplex PCR, while TCRdb's copy carries only in-frame clones and drops some. The sample shows approximately 120,000 clones, nearly 85% of them seen only once. Germline V gives CDR1 MNHEY, CDR2 SVGAGI. V lost 9 bases to trimming and J lost 2 bases; unmatched junction nucleotides: 5. The CDR3 has 13 amino acids. The specimen was peripheral blood. This TCR was sampled from a woman between 50 and 59 years old with acute or convalescent COVID-19. V is TRBV6-5 and J is TRBJ1-2, with 8 positions matching TRBD1. CDR3 sequence reads: CASCRDRNYGYTF. Written as DNA, the CDR3 is TGTGCCAGTTGCCGGGACAGGAACTATGGCTACACCTTC.